This entry features one TCR beta chain sequence. Its antigen remains unidentified. The data derive from a study of human T cells and chemical hapten exposure. Study-wide context: Minor pooled library volume differences mainly drove per-sample TCR yield variation. Findings and caveats of the study: Once DPC sensitization occurred, TCRs above 1 in 1000 frequency showed no change.

Extraction of total RNA was performed on unfractionated whole blood. The library put unique molecular identifiers onto individual cDNA molecules. Study processing details: The number of TCRs in each sample had a median of approximately 95,000 and spanned about 23,224 to 690,600. A single record per CDR3 protein comes from TCRdb applying MiXCR to the 5' RACE reads. These V and J calls derive from TCRdb rather than the authors' analysis. The table shows around 80,000 distinct CDR3 sequences, with 15% occurring only once. In germline, CDR1 is SGHDT, CDR2 YYEEEE. Trimming at V came to 4 bases and at J to 3 bases, leaving 7 bases not matched to a gene. This CDR3 spans 17 amino acids.

The chain is built from TRBV5-6 and TRBJ2-3; 14 nucleotides line up with TRBD2. The sequence derives from a female donor in good health. The CDR3 loop reads CASSAGLAGVQTDTQYF. The CDR3 bases are TGTGCCAGCAGCGCGGGACTAGCGGGAGTCCAGACAGATACGCAGTATTTT.